This T cell receptor beta chain originates from a study of liver allograft versus peripheral blood T cells. Study-wide context: The authors compared T cell receptor repertoires in transplanted livers with recipients' peripheral blood repertoires.

As regards this clonotype: Its antigen is as yet unknown.

TCRdb reprocessed the reads with MiXCR, giving one entry per CDR3 protein. The sample holds about 12,000 distinct CDR3 sequences; roughly 28% are singletons and the top ten take 2% to 2.5%. Findings and limits, study-wide: Intra-allograft T cell receptor repertoires in the liver reportedly differed from peripheral blood repertoires.

CDR3 size: 16 residues. Germline CDR1 is SGHTA and CDR2 is FQGTGA. V was clipped by 5 bases and J by 1 base; unmatched bases: 9. This receptor was taken from a human patient who had a liver transplant. Some T cells may be supplied by the graft donor. The rearrangement links TRBV7-3 to TRBJ2-3, with 7 bases lining up with TRBD1. The CDR3 nucleotides read TGTGCCAGCAGCGCCCAAGGGGGCGCCGGCACAGATACGCAGTATTTT. It is translated as CASSAQGGAGTDTQYF. Complete variable domain (other parts from reference TRBV7-3 and TRBJ2-3): GAGVSQTPSNKVTEKGKYVELRCDPISGHTALYWYRQSLGQGPEFLIYFQGTGAADDSGLPNDRFFAVRPEGSVSTLKIQRTERGDSAVYLCASSAQGGAGTDTQYFGPGTRLTVL.